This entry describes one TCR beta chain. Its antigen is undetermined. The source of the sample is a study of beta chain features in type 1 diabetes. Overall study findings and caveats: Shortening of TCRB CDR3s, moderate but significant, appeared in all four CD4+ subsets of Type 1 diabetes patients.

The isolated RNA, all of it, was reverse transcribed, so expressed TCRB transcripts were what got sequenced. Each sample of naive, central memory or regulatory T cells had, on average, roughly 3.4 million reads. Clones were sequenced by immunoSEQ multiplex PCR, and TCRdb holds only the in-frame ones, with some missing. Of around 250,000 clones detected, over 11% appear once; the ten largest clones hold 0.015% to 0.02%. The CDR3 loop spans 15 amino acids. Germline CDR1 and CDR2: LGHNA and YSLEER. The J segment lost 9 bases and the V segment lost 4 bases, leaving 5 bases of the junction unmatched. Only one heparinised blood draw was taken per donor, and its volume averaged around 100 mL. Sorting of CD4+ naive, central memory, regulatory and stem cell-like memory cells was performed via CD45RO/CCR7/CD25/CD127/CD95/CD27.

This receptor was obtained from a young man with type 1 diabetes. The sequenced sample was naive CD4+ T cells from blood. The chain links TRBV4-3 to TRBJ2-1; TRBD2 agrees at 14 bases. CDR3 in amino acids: CASSPRTSGRIEQFF. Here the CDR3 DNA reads TGCGCCAGCAGCCCACGGACTAGCGGGAGGATTGAGCAGTTCTTC.